This TCR beta chain came from a study of response to subunit inactivated influenza vaccine. Study observations and caveats: The study's authors posited that every seasonal influenza vaccination enlists few new T cells.

This clonotype was seen a few times. Its target is unknown. CDR3 length: 15 residues. Trimming removed 6 bases from V and 2 bases from J; junction bases left unmatched: 9. TCRdb independently ran MiXCR on the RT-PCR reads; one entry per CDR3 protein. The table has 500,000 to 600,000 distinct CDR3 sequences, 14% seen once. The chain carries TRBV12-3 or TRBV12-4 and TRBJ2-7; 8 bases line up with TRBD1. The sample consisted of PBMCs from blood, taken roughly 12 days after vaccination. The receptor comes from a man in his fifties who received an inactivated influenza vaccine. The CDR3 DNA is TGTGCCAGCAGCCTCTGGGGACAGGTCCCCTACGAGCAGTACTTC. Residues: CASSLWGQVPYEQYF.